This note documents a single TCR beta chain sequence. Its target is unknown. Libraries were prepared by immunoSEQ multiplex PCR; TCRdb keeps only in-frame clonotypes and omits some of them. Altogether fewer than 120,000 clones are present, 88% being singletons, with the ten largest covering over 1.5%. The sample comes from a study of T cell responses to AZD1222 COVID-19 vaccine. Findings and caveats of the study: Per reports, nearly half of all spike-specific TCRs target regions that are unmutated in variants. CD4 TCRs linked to vaccination spanned spike, dominating at 160-218 and 743-854.

V shed 7 bases, J shed 6 bases, and the junction held 5 bases outside the gene matches. This CDR3 region has 13 residues. CDR1 is MNHEY and CDR2 is SMNVEV in the germline V gene (reference sequence). The input for sequencing was peripheral blood, taken on day 0 of AZD1222 vaccination. The sequence was obtained from an adult in good health. The chain joins TRBV27 to TRBJ2-2, with 7 bases identical to TRBD2. The CDR3 sequence: CASTPSGSGELFF. DNA for the CDR3: TGTGCCAGCACCCCTAGCGGTTCCGGGGAGCTGTTTTTT.